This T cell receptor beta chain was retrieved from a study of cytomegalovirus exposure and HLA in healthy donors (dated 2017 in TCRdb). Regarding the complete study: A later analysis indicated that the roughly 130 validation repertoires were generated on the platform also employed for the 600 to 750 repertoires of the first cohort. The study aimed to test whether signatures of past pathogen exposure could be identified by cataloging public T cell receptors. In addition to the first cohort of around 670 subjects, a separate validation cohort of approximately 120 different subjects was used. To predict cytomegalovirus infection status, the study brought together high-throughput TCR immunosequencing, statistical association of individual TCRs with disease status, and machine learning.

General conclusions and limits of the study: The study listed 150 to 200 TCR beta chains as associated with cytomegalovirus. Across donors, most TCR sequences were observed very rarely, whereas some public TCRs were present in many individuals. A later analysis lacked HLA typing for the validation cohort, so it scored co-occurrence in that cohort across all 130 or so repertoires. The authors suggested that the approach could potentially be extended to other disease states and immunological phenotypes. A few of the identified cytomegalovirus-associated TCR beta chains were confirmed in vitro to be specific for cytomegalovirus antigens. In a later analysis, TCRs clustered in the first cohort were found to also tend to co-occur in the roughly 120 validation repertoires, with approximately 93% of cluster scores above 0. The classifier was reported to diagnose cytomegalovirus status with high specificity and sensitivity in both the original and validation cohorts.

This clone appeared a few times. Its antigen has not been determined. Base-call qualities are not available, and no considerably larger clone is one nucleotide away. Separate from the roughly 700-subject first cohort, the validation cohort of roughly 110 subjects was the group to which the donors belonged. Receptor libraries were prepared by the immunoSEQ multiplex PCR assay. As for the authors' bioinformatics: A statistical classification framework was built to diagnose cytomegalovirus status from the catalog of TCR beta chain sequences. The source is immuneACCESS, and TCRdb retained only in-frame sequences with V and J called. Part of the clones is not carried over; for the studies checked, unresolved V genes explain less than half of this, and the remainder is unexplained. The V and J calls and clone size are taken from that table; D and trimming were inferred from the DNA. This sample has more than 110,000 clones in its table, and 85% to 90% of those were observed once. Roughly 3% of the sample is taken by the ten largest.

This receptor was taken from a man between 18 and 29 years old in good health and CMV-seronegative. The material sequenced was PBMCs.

The CDR3 region: CASRGRTGEGEQYF. The DNA sequence reads TGTGCCAGCAGGGGGCGGACAGGGGAAGGCGAGCAGTACTTC. The chain employs TRBV25-1 and TRBJ2-7; 9 bases in the junction line up with TRBD1. Inclusive of the bounding cysteine and phenylalanine, the CDR3 is 14 residues long. Here the CDR3 DNA is all that survives: 42 bases in frame from base 1. From a lookup of the germline V gene, CDR1 and CDR2 are MGHDK and SYGVNS. V trim: 6 bases; J trim: 6 bases; unmatched bases: 9.